This TCR beta chain was sequenced for a study of blood T cell repertoires in COVID-19. Libraries were prepared by immunoSEQ multiplex PCR; TCRdb keeps only in-frame clonotypes and omits some of them. This table has around 330,000 clones, around nine tenths appearing once. Sequencing input: peripheral blood. The sequence was collected from a woman between 50 and 59 years old with active or convalescent COVID-19.

The CDR3 loop is CAWTPGLHQETQYF. CDR3 DNA: TGTGCCTGGACCCCGGGACTCCACCAAGAGACCCAGTACTTC. The rearrangement joins TRBV30 to TRBJ2-5, with D perhaps matching TRBD2 (6 bases). Trimming left V 4 bases short and J 0 bases short, with 12 bases between. Germline assignment: CDR1 GTSNPN and CDR2 SVGIG (reference sequence). This CDR3 region has 14 residues.